These T cell receptor beta chains were read from a single sample in a study of identical twins. TCRdb ran MiXCR on the 5' RACE reads and lists one entry per CDR3 protein. The table has more than 1.5 million distinct CDR3 sequences, about 30% seen once. The sample comprised cord blood. The receptors originated from a newborn girl in good health. The CDR3 runs from the conserved cysteine through the conserved F or W. D genes are given only for firm matches. The size of a clone is reported for some rows only, either as once, few or many, or as a class for expanded clones.

CDR3	DNA	D	length	size	V	J
CASSLLPPGQGYEQYF	TGCGCCAGCAGCCTTCTCCCTCCGGGACAGGGTTACGAGCAGTACTTC	TRBD1	16	NA	TRBV4-1	TRBJ2-7
CASSAPGLTYNEQFF	TGTGCCAGCAGTGCCCCGGGACTAACTTACAATGAGCAGTTCTTC	TRBD2	15	few	TRBV6-6	TRBJ2-1
CASRPPGPRDQPQHF	TGTGCCAGCAGACCCCCGGGACCGCGGGATCAGCCCCAGCATTTT	NA	15	NA	TRBV6-1	TRBJ1-5
CASSSGQGGDHYGYTF	TGTGCCAGCAGCTCCGGACAGGGGGGGGACCACTATGGCTACACCTTC	TRBD1	16	NA	TRBV7-9	TRBJ1-2
CASSRSGLYNEQFF	TGTGCCAGCAGTCGCTCGGGACTCTACAATGAGCAGTTCTTC	NA	14	many	TRBV4-2	TRBJ2-1
CASSFGDRVAYEQYF	TGTGCCAGCAGTTTTGGGGACAGGGTAGCCTACGAGCAGTACTTC	TRBD1	15	NA	TRBV6-2/TRBV6-3	TRBJ2-7
CASSLVLAVSSTDTQYF	TGTGCCAGCAGCTTAGTCTTAGCGGTTTCTAGCACAGATACGCAGTATTTT	NA	17	few	TRBV7-2	TRBJ2-3
CATCEAGYGYTF	TGTGCCACCTGTGAAGCGGGCTATGGCTACACCTTC	NA	12	NA	TRBV24-1	TRBJ1-2
CASSQGTWDTQYF	TGTGCCAGCAGCCAAGGGACGTGGGATACGCAGTATTTT	NA	13	few	TRBV6-5	TRBJ2-3
CASSSWGLAGAKVADTQYF	TGTGCCAGCAGTTCTTGGGGACTAGCGGGGGCAAAGGTAGCAGATACGCAGTATTTT	TRBD2	19	NA	TRBV12-3/TRBV12-4	TRBJ2-3
CSAKDRRMNTEAFF	TGCAGTGCAAAAGACAGGCGGATGAACACTGAAGCTTTCTTT	NA	14	once	TRBV20-1	TRBJ1-1
CASSLLTGTGAEAFF	TGTGCCAGCAGCTTACTGACAGGGACAGGAGCTGAAGCTTTCTTT	TRBD1	15	NA	TRBV7-9	TRBJ1-1
CASSVAGTSGGPYNEQFF	TGTGCCAGCAGCGTAGCCGGGACTAGCGGGGGGCCCTACAATGAGCAGTTCTTC	TRBD2	18	NA	TRBV9	TRBJ2-1
CASSYSLAGTDTQYF	TGTGCCAGCAGTTACTCACTAGCGGGCACAGATACGCAGTATTTT	TRBD2	15	many	TRBV6-6	TRBJ2-3
CASSLAGVSEQFF	TGTGCCAGCAGCTTAGCGGGAGTCAGTGAGCAGTTCTTC	NA	13	few	TRBV7-8	TRBJ2-1
CASGTSGSFSNEQFF	TGTGCCAGCGGTACTAGCGGGAGTTTCAGCAATGAGCAGTTCTTC	TRBD2	15	NA	TRBV6-2/TRBV6-3	TRBJ2-1
CSADLRLDRGLREKLFF	TGCAGTGCCGACCTTCGGTTGGACAGGGGGCTGAGAGAAAAACTGTTTTTT	TRBD1	17	once	TRBV20-1	TRBJ1-4
CSAPLGLAIRNIQYF	TGCAGTGCTCCCCTGGGACTAGCGATAAGGAACATTCAGTACTTC	TRBD2	15	NA	TRBV20-1	TRBJ2-4
CASTLLGGNTEAFF	TGTGCCAGCACCCTCCTCGGTGGGAACACTGAAGCTTTCTTT	NA	14	few	TRBV27	TRBJ1-1
CSAKIPQGMNTEAFF	TGCAGTGCTAAAATTCCTCAAGGCATGAACACTGAAGCTTTCTTT	NA	15	NA	TRBV20-1	TRBJ1-1
CASSLEWGSPDEPQHF	TGTGCCAGCAGCTTAGAATGGGGAAGCCCAGACGAACCCCAGCATTTT	NA	16	NA	TRBV11-2	TRBJ1-5
CSARNGLAVPYEQYF	TGCAGTGCTAGAAATGGCCTAGCCGTTCCCTACGAGCAGTACTTC	NA	15	few	TRBV20-1	TRBJ2-7
CATSAGQSTDTQYF	TGTGCCACCAGTGCCGGACAGAGCACAGATACGCAGTATTTT	NA	14	NA	TRBV24-1	TRBJ2-3
CASSSRTGWDTQYF	TGTGCCAGCAGCTCCAGGACAGGTTGGGATACGCAGTATTTT	TRBD1	14	many	TRBV12-3/TRBV12-4	TRBJ2-3
CASSLERQDLYYNEQFF	TGCGCCAGCAGCTTGGAACGCCAAGATCTCTATTACAATGAGCAGTTCTTC	NA	17	NA	TRBV5-1	TRBJ2-1
CSARPPSGLPSTDTQYF	TGCAGTGCTAGACCACCTAGCGGGTTGCCTAGCACAGATACGCAGTATTTT	TRBD2	17	NA	TRBV20-1	TRBJ2-3
CASSLWTISNTGELFF	TGTGCCAGCAGCTTATGGACTATCTCGAACACCGGGGAGCTGTTTTTT	NA	16	NA	TRBV7-2	TRBJ2-2
CASSLDAIVSYGYTF	TGCGCCAGCAGCTTGGATGCCATCGTCTCCTATGGCTACACCTTC	NA	15	NA	TRBV5-1	TRBJ1-2
CSGNRGRRNTEAFF	TGCAGCGGTAACAGGGGGCGTAGGAACACTGAAGCTTTCTTT	TRBD1	14	NA	TRBV29-1	TRBJ1-1
CASSLSPFRGTDTQYF	TGCGCCAGCAGCTTGTCCCCATTCAGGGGGACAGATACGCAGTATTTT	TRBD1	16	NA	TRBV5-1	TRBJ2-3
CSASERGGFYGYTF	TGCAGTGCTAGTGAGCGGGGGGGCTTCTATGGCTACACCTTC	NA	14	few	TRBV20-1	TRBJ1-2
CSAQDRLGEQYF	TGCAGTGCTCAAGACAGGCTCGGCGAGCAGTACTTC	NA	12	few	TRBV20-1	TRBJ2-7
CSAGGLNEQFF	TGCAGCGCAGGGGGGCTAAATGAGCAGTTCTTC	NA	11	NA	TRBV20-1	TRBJ2-1
CASSTVHHGGLDTQYF	TGTGCCAGCAGCACGGTTCACCACGGGGGCTTAGATACGCAGTATTTT	NA	16	NA	TRBV13	TRBJ2-3
CSATTGDYGYTF	TGCAGTGCTACGACAGGGGACTATGGCTACACCTTC	TRBD1	12	NA	TRBV20-1	TRBJ1-2
CSAREGGLLNEQFF	TGCAGTGCTAGAGAGGGGGGACTTCTTAATGAGCAGTTCTTC	NA	14	NA	TRBV20-1	TRBJ2-1
CASSLELGGPSYEQYF	TGTGCCAGCAGCTTGGAGTTGGGGGGACCCTCCTACGAGCAGTACTTC	NA	16	few	TRBV5-8	TRBJ2-7
CASYNTGMRNSPLHF	TGTGCCAGCTACAACACAGGGATGAGGAATTCACCCCTCCACTTT	NA	15	once	TRBV18	TRBJ1-6
CASSSSQGKNEKLFF	TGCGCCAGCAGCTCGTCACAGGGGAAGAATGAAAAACTGTTTTTT	TRBD1	15	NA	TRBV5-1	TRBJ1-4
CSARLDRVGYEQYF	TGCAGTGCTAGACTGGACAGGGTGGGCTACGAGCAGTACTTC	TRBD1	14	few	TRBV20-1	TRBJ2-7